A single sample gave rise to the 25 T cell receptor beta chains below, sequenced in a study. In TCRdb, the 5' RACE reads were re-called with MiXCR into one record per CDR3 protein. The data hold 45,000 to 55,000 distinct CDR3 sequences, with around 26% observed a single time. The sequencing sample was made of tumor-infiltrating naive CD4+ T cells sorted from the breast tumor. This sample's subset: naive CD4+ T cells, CD4+CD45RA+CD25-. The source of these receptors is a female donor with breast cancer.

The chain recombines TRBV6-5 with TRBJ2-5, with 10 bases identical to TRBD2. Germline CDR1 is MNHEY and CDR2 is SVGAGI. Trimming cost V 6 bases and J 6 bases; bases outside gene matches: 13. The CDR3 contains 16 residues. CDR3 bases: TGTGCCAGCAGAGTGGTGGCTAGCGGGAGTCGGAAGACCCAGTACTTC. Translating it yields CASRVVASGSRKTQYF.

This clonotype showed up just a few times. The chain is built from TRBV6-5 and TRBJ2-7; 8 bases line up with TRBD2. Losses at the gene ends were 5 bases for V and 3 bases for J; bases not matched to a gene: 9. CDR3 size: 15 residues. Germline values: CDR1 MNHEY, CDR2 SVGAGI. The CDR3 nucleotides are TGTGCCAGCAGTCGAACGGGGGGGCTAAGCTACGAGCAGTACTTC. This codes for CASSRTGGLSYEQYF.

The gene calls are TRBV4-1 and TRBJ1-1; TRBD1 aligns across 7 bases. The germline gives CDR1 MGHRA, CDR2 YSYEKL. This CDR3 is 13 amino acids long. With V trimmed by 6 bases and J by 5 bases, 6 bases remained unmatched. DNA for the CDR3: TGCGCCAGCAGTCGGAGCAGGGGGACTGAAGCTTTCTTT. Protein: CASSRSRGTEAFF.

The chain combines TRBV5-1 with TRBJ2-3, with 9 positions matching TRBD2. V was clipped by 2 bases and J by 0 bases; unmatched bases: 10. Germline V lookup: CDR1 SGHRS, CDR2 YFSETQ. CDR3 length equals 18 residues. The CDR3 here is CASSFPASGKPSTDTQYF. The DNA of the CDR3 is TGCGCCAGCAGCTTTCCCGCTAGCGGGAAACCAAGCACAGATACGCAGTATTTT.

To note about this clonotype: A much larger clone differs by one base, so this may be a read error. The DNA of the CDR3 is TGCGCCAGCGGCTTGGAGGGGACTCTGCGGGAATATACGCAGTATTTT. Protein: CASGLEGTLREYTQYF. J is TRBJ2-3 and V is TRBV5-1, with D possibly being TRBD2 (6 bases). Germline V gene lookup returns CDR1 SGHRS and CDR2 YFSETQ. There are 16 residues in the CDR3.

The chain is built from TRBV29-1 and TRBJ1-3; 7 bases fit TRBD1. V was clipped by 6 bases and J by 4 bases; unmatched bases: 9. The CDR3 contains 14 residues. Germline CDR1 is SQVTM and CDR2 is ANQGSEA. The CDR3 reads CSVADRRGGNTIYF. CDR3 nucleotides: TGCAGCGTAGCGGACAGGCGAGGAGGAAACACCATATATTTT.

This clonotype turned up a few times. This chain joins TRBV27 and TRBJ1-2, with D possibly TRBD1 on 5 matching bases. Trimming cost V 6 bases and J 5 bases, with 19 bases left between them. Germline values: CDR1 MNHEY, CDR2 SMNVEV (reference sequence). The CDR3 has 15 amino acids. Written as DNA, the CDR3 is TGTGCCAGCAGCCCGACAGAAGGGTGGTTTTATGGCTACACCTTC. It is translated as CASSPTEGWFYGYTF.

This clonotype has a single count. The chain combines TRBV6-6 with TRBJ2-1; 9 bases fit TRBD1. Germline CDR1 MNHNY, CDR2 SVGAGI (reference sequence). Germline trimming cut 5 bases from V and 6 bases from J; bases unmatched to any gene: 5. The CDR3 sequence is 14 residues long. In DNA, the CDR3 is TGTGCCAGCAGTCAGACAGGGGGGGTCAATGAGCAGTTCTTC. This sequence encodes CASSQTGGVNEQFF.

This clonotype was counted only a few times. This chain links TRBV7-8 with TRBJ1-5, with 8 bases matching TRBD1. Germline V gives CDR1 SGHVS, CDR2 FQNEAQ. V trimming: 5 bases; J trimming: 2 bases; junction bases outside the gene matches: 5. The CDR3 has 15 amino acids. In nucleotides, the CDR3 is TGTGCCAGCAGCCAGGACAGGGTCGGCAATCAGCCCCAGCATTTT. Protein sequence: CASSQDRVGNQPQHF.

This sequence joins TRBV12-3 or TRBV12-4 and TRBJ2-7; D is ambiguous. V lost 6 bases, J lost 1 base, and 16 bases lay in between. The CDR3 is 15 residues long. The CDR3 spells CASSQLGRSSYEQYF. In nucleotides, the CDR3 is TGTGCCAGCAGCCAATTGGGCAGGAGTTCCTACGAGCAGTACTTC.

The V call is TRBV7-3, the J call TRBJ2-5; D assignment may be TRBD1 or TRBD2 (5 bases each). V lost 5 bases and J 3 bases, leaving 10 bases between the germline ends. CDR1 and CDR2 from the germline V gene are SGHTA and FQGTGA. This CDR3 region has 13 residues. The CDR3 coding sequence is TGTGCCAGCAGCCCGGGGCTTGAAGAGACCCAGTACTTC. Its protein product is CASSPGLEETQYF. The full variable domain, its missing parts supplied by reference TRBV7-3 and TRBJ2-5, is GAGVSQTPSNKVTEKGKYVELRCDPISGHTALYWYRQSLGQGPEFLIYFQGTGAADDSGLPNDRFFAVRPEGSVSTLKIQRTERGDSAVYLCASSPGLEETQYFGPGTRLLVL.

The chain combines TRBV18 with TRBJ2-1; D ambiguous. The germline V and J ends were trimmed by 0 bases and 9 bases, with 18 bases remaining between them. Germline CDR1 and CDR2: KGHSH and LQKENI. The CDR3 consists of 16 residues. The CDR3 nucleotides are TGTGCCAGCTCACCACCGTCCGGATCTTTACCCCGTGAGCAGTTCTTC. It codes for CASSPPSGSLPREQFF. Supplemented by reference TRBV18 and TRBJ2-1, the full variable domain reads NAGVMQNPRHLVRRRGQEARLRCSPMKGHSHVYWYRQLPEEGLKFMVYLQKENIIDESGMPKERFSAEFPKEGPSILRIQQVVRGDSAAYFCASSPPSGSLPREQFFGPGTRLTVL.

The CDR3 DNA is TGTGCCACCAGTGATCCCGGACAGGGAGGGGGGGGGCCCCAGCATTTT. This codes for CATSDPGQGGGGPQHF. This sequence joins TRBV24-1 and TRBJ1-5, with TRBD1 matching 8 bases. J lost 9 bases, V lost 3 bases, and 12 bases had no gene match. CDR1 is KGHDR and CDR2 is SFDVKD in the germline V gene. The CDR3 extends over 16 amino acids.

This clonotype was seen only a few times. The V call is TRBV5-1, the J call TRBJ1-2; D is unclear. The V end lost 0 bases, the J end lost 8 bases, and 14 bases lay between the germline ends. The CDR3 is 14 residues long. Germline V CDR1 and CDR2: SGHRS, YFSETQ. The CDR3 region is CASSLGSVKGGYTF. CDR3 nucleotide sequence: TGCGCCAGCAGCTTGGGGTCAGTTAAAGGAGGCTACACCTTC.

This clonotype was recorded a few times. The genes are TRBV6-5 and TRBJ1-2; D is uncertain. Germline values: CDR1 MNHEY, CDR2 SVGAGI. V was pared by 5 bases and J by 8 bases, with 15 bases between. The CDR3 has 13 residues. The chain's CDR3 is CASSNRQLRGYTF. DNA for the CDR3: TGTGCCAGCAGTAACCGCCAGTTGCGAGGCTACACCTTC.

The genes are TRBV20-1 and TRBJ2-1; 7 nucleotides line up with TRBD2. The V and J ends lost 6 bases and 7 bases, in that order; junction bases with no gene match: 6. Germline CDR1 and CDR2: DFQATT and SNEGSKA (reference sequence). The CDR3 runs to 12 residues. CDR3 loop: CSATLAENEQFF. DNA for the CDR3: TGCAGTGCCACCCTAGCGGAAAATGAGCAGTTCTTC.

The genes are TRBV13 and TRBJ1-1; D may be TRBD1 (5 bases). The CDR3 is made up of 13 amino acids. Germline values: CDR1 PRHDT, CDR2 FYEKMQ (reference sequence). V gave up 2 bases and J gave up 3 bases, with 7 bases separating them. In DNA form, the CDR3 reads TGTGCCAGCAGCTTAAGGGGATACACTGAAGCTTTCTTT. Translation gives CASSLRGYTEAFF.

The chain couples TRBV7-2 to TRBJ2-7, with TRBD2 matching over 9 bases. The V gene end was trimmed by 7 bases and the J gene end by 3 bases; junction bases not matched to a gene: 10. The germline V gene encodes CDR1 SGHTA and CDR2 FQGNSA. This CDR3 spans 15 amino acids. The CDR3 protein is CASKRRASGDYEQYF. The CDR3 nucleotides are TGTGCCAGCAAACGTCGGGCTAGCGGGGACTACGAGCAGTACTTC.

At least ten counts were recorded for this clonotype. The chain joins TRBV12-3 or TRBV12-4 to TRBJ2-5; perhaps TRBD1 as D (6 bases). Trimming stripped 6 bases from V and 3 bases from J, with 14 bases between. CDR3 size: 14 residues. CDR3 amino acids: CASSYGQWEETQYF. CDR3 DNA sequence: TGTGCCAGCAGCTACGGACAGTGGGAAGAGACCCAGTACTTC.

The chain couples TRBV4-1 to TRBJ2-7; the D is unclear. Germline assignment: CDR1 MGHRA and CDR2 YSYEKL. The V end lost 0 bases, the J end lost 2 bases, and 14 bases lay between the germline ends. The CDR3 spans 16 residues. The CDR3, as DNA: TGCGCCAGCAGCCAAGATTTTAAGTTTTTCCCCTACGAGCAGTACTTC. It yields the protein CASSQDFKFFPYEQYF.

The chain recombines TRBV12-3 or TRBV12-4 with TRBJ2-3; TRBD2 matches at 8 bases. V lost 4 bases to trimming and J lost 0 bases; unmatched junction nucleotides: 6. The CDR3 length is 16 residues. In DNA form, the CDR3 reads TGTGCCAGCAGTTATAATAGCGGGAAGAGCACAGATACGCAGTATTTT. Its protein is CASSYNSGKSTDTQYF.

Only one count was recorded for this clonotype. Its ends do not fully match the called genes, so a read error is possible. The genes are TRBV5-1 and TRBJ2-2; D is unclear. The germline CDR1 and CDR2 sequences are SGHRS and YFSETQ. CDR3 length: 15 amino acids. The CDR3 region is CASKVTMTNAGELFF. The CDR3 coding sequence is TGCGCCAGCAAGGTAACTATGACGAACGCCGGGGAGCTGTTTTTT.

Details on this clonotype: Mismatch with germline at one junction end may stem from a read error. V and J are TRBV5-1 and TRBJ2-3; 9 nucleotides agree with TRBD2. CDR3 length: 15 residues. Looked up from germline, CDR1 is SGHRS and CDR2 is YFSETQ. The DNA for the CDR3 is TGCGCCAGCAGCTTGGTTGGGACTAGCCCAGATGCGCAGTATTTT. It yields the protein CASSLVGTSPDAQYF.

The CDR3 reads CASRTLAQTGELFF. The CDR3 DNA sequence: TGTGCCAGCCGGACACTAGCCCAAACCGGGGAGCTGTTTTTT. The genes are TRBV6-5 and TRBJ2-2, with a weak D call TRBD2 (6 bases). Per the germline V gene, CDR1 is MNHEY and CDR2 is SVGAGI. Trimming left V 8 bases short and J 5 bases short, with 15 bases between. CDR3 length: 14 residues.

This clonotype turned up a few times. This rearrangement joins TRBV9 to TRBJ2-5, with D possibly matching TRBD2 (5 bases). The CDR3 totals 15 residues. From germline, CDR1 is SGDLS and CDR2 YYNGEE. Deletions cut 1 base from V and 5 bases from J, with 15 bases between. For the CDR3, the DNA is TGTGCCAGCAGCGTATCCCCCGGGGTAGGGGAGACCCAGTACTTC. This translates into CASSVSPGVGETQYF.